Below are 5 T cell receptor beta chains sequenced from a single sample in a study of blood T cell repertoires in COVID-19. The method was immunoSEQ multiplex PCR; TCRdb's version includes in-frame clones alone and lacks a portion of them. The table has 150,000 or so clones, 70% to 85% seen once; the top ten hold more than 5.5%. Sequenced sample: peripheral blood. The receptor set was obtained from a woman aged 45-60 years in a cohort sampled during active or convalescent COVID-19.

In the case of this clone: The germline gene is not matched at one end of the junction; a read error may be the cause. This sequence joins TRBV24-1 and TRBJ2-7, with D maybe TRBD1 (6 bases). CDR3 length: 17 amino acids. The germline gives CDR1 KGHDR, CDR2 SFDVKD. CDR3 sequence: CATSDRKTGADSSEQYF. CDR3 nucleotide sequence: TGTGCCACCAGTGATCGAAAGACAGGCGCGGATTCCTCCGAGCAGTACTTC.

This chain connects TRBV6-5 to TRBJ1-1; 8 bases agree with TRBD1. V lost 7 bases, J lost 0 bases, and 4 bases stayed unmatched. CDR3 length: 14 amino acids. Germline V lookup: CDR1 MNHEY, CDR2 SVGAGI. The CDR3 spells CASKQDRVNTEAFF. The CDR3 DNA follows: TGTGCCAGCAAGCAGGACAGGGTGAACACTGAAGCTTTCTTT.

This clone was observed once. The chain recombines TRBV7-8 with TRBJ1-5; 11 bases are a match to TRBD1. Germline V lookup: CDR1 SGHVS, CDR2 FQNEAQ. The trim removed 1 base at V and 7 bases at J, leaving 3 bases unmatched. The CDR3 loop spans 15 amino acids. In DNA, the CDR3 is TGTGCCAGCAGCTTAGGGACAGGGGGCATCCAGCCCCAGCATTTT. Translation gives CASSLGTGGIQPQHF.

The chain combines TRBV3-1 (or the pseudogene TRBV3-2) with TRBJ2-5; TRBD2 matches 11 bases. There are 14 residues in the CDR3. Germline loops: CDR1 LGHDT, CDR2 YNNKEL (reference sequence). Unmatched junction bases numbered 4, after V lost 3 bases and J lost 7 bases. Written as DNA, the CDR3 is TGTGCCAGCAGCCAGGATCTAGCGGGGGGGACCCAGTACTTC. It codes for CASSQDLAGGTQYF.

The rearrangement uses TRBV18 and TRBJ2-1; 16 positions match TRBD2. Germline V lookup: CDR1 KGHSH, CDR2 LQKENI. The CDR3 runs 18 residues. Trimming took 2 bases from V and 8 from J; bases not matched to a gene: 9. The CDR3 bases are TGTGCCAGCTCACCAAGGGGACTAGCGGGGGGGTCAGTCGATGAGCAGTTCTTC. It specifies CASSPRGLAGGSVDEQFF.